Here is one TCR beta chain with its context. It has no known antigen specificity. No quality values exist for individual bases; no much larger clone is one base distant. The germline V gene supplies CDR1 SGDLS and CDR2 YYNGEE. V is shortened by 0 bases, J by 5 bases, and the region joining them spans 17 bases. Including cysteine and phenylalanine, the CDR3 has 16 amino acids. The entry retains the CDR3 DNA only, 48 bases that are in frame from base 1. TCR CDR3 regions were amplified from genomic DNA by multiplex PCR using the deep immunoSEQ assay. For each cell subset, the extracted genomic DNA was distributed evenly across all wells of several immunoSEQ 96-well plates, and each plate served as one replicate. For sorted subsets, about 200 ng genomic DNA, equal to tens of thousands of T cell genomes, was loaded into each replicate PCR. Purified libraries were quantified with a Qubit 3.0 fluorometer, sized on a Bioanalyzer 2100, and re-quantified with the KAPA Library Quantification kit. A separate single-read 150-cycle Illumina NextSeq 550 flow cell was used to sequence each immunoSEQ 96-well plate. Concerning the study's data processing: Because the immunoSEQ output included only junctional sequences and no quality scores, the filtering could not be the same as the filtering used for full-length reads. To assign V/J genes and CDR3, sequences were annotated against IMGT germline references using PyIR, a Python wrapper for IgBLAST v1.9. Any read was removed if the V/J assignment was weak (E-value above 1e-6), the CDR3 was missing, or the read contained stop codons, out-of-frame junctions, or ambiguous translated residues. A V3J clonotype was defined by an identical inferred V gene, J gene, and CDR3 amino acid sequence. To compute the percentage overlap between repertoires, the number of shared unique clonotypes was divided by the size of the smaller repertoire. Three approaches were used to assess repertoire richness: RTK rarefaction, the Chao1 estimator, and Recon v2.1 estimates of unobserved clonotypes. Generation probabilities for all TCRbeta clonotypes obtained by the gDNA method from four donors were computed using OLGA. The table comes from immuneACCESS by way of TCRdb, which keeps in-frame sequences with V and J called. Part of the clones is missing from these tables; in studies checked, under half for an unresolved V gene and the rest for unknown reasons. For V, J and clone size, that table is used; D and trimming come from the DNA. For this sample the table gives millions of clones, of which about 95% were detected only once. Of the sample, 0.85% to 1.3% falls within the top ten clones.

CD8 naive samples were CD45RO-negative cells positively selected for CCR7, giving a CD45RA+CCR7+ population that excluded TemRA cells. Donors were healthy HIV-negative adults with no recently reported acute infections or vaccinations. Every donor was a Caucasian adult living in Nashville, Tennessee, USA. Blood was collected by leukapheresis, and PBMCs were isolated by Ficoll-Histopaque density gradient centrifugation and then cryopreserved in liquid nitrogen vapor phase. Analytical flow cytometry was used to check the purity and quantity of each magnetically sorted T cell population. Genomic DNA was isolated from every sorted fraction and measured by UV absorbance on a Nanodrop 2000c. This sample was included in a study of shared clonotypes between healthy human individuals (dated by TCRdb to 2019 to 2021). Looking at the study overall: The cohort comprised a couple of women and three men aged 18 to 49 years. For each donor, CD4 naive and CD4 memory were each given three plates, CD8 naive was given two plates, and CD8 memory was given one plate. Between about 0.8 and 9 billion PBMCs per donor were obtained by leukapheresis. To increase sequencing depth and limit assay-specific biases, different laboratories used diverse techniques to prepare libraries and sequence TCR repertoires. To estimate repertoire size and how much clonotypes are shared between individuals, the study performed deep sequencing of blood TCR repertoires from about five healthy adults. Broad study findings and their caveats: Compared with non-shared clonotypes, the clonotypes found in all four sorted-subset donors had higher generation probabilities. Pairwise subsampling indicated that sequencing depth was expected to affect the degree of clonotype sharing among donors. Naive subsets generally had larger estimated clonotype richness than memory subsets did. Rarefaction of sorted-subset datasets indicated incomplete sequencing despite the large sequencing depth. Across a few donors, 5% to 6% of naive CD4, 3% to 3.5% of naive CD8, 2.3% of memory CD4, and about 0.44% of memory CD8 clonotypes were shared. Sampling was limited to blood, and TCR repertoires in tissue likely differ from TCR repertoires in blood. The small number of donors limited the genetic and exposure-history diversity represented.

The V gene is TRBV9 and the J gene is TRBJ1-1, with a tentative D gene TRBD1 over 5 matching bases. This TCR was recovered from a man aged 18 to 29 in good health. The sequenced sample consisted of naive CD8+ T cells sorted from blood. In light of the paper, this sample's cell subset or site label describes: CD45RA+CCR7+. The sequenced DNA is TGTGCCAGCAGCGTAGCTACGGGGCCCGAAGGAACTGAAGCTTTCTTT. This translates into CASSVATGPEGTEAFF. Full variable domain (CDR3 extended with the reference TRBV9 and TRBJ1-1 proteins): DSGVTQTPKHLITATGQRVTLRCSPRSGDLSVYWYQQSLDQGLQFLIQYYNGEERAKGNILERFSAQQFPDLHSELNLSSLELGDSALYFCASSVATGPEGTEAFFGQGTRLTVV.